The 2 T cell receptor beta chains given below trace back to one sample, sequenced in a study of vaccination and CD4 T cells after COVID-19 (dated by TCRdb to 2021 to 2024). The treatment or condition label, read with the paper, signifies: roughly ten-day PBMC culture with coronavirus spike peptide pools or control peptides (ViraFEST assay). Library generation was performed with PCR. The reads were generated on an Illumina iSeq 100. DNA from cultured CD4+ T cells underwent TCR sequencing with the Oncomine TCR Beta short-read assay at the Johns Hopkins FTIC core. The public reads were quality trimmed at Q25 with fastp and then assembled into clones with MiXCR by TCRdb, keeping productive beta chains. Merged by CDR3 protein, the rows form single entries marked with the most common genes and DNA. This sample holds 15,000 to 18,000 distinct CDR3 sequences; approximately 42% were observed only once. Jointly, the top ten make up 20% to 25% of the sample.

The antigens these receptors bind are not known. Material for sequencing was cultured CD4+ T cells from blood. These receptor sequences come from a human donor with COVID-19.

A few counts support this clonotype. The chain couples TRBV7-3 to TRBJ2-3; 9 bases are shared with TRBD1. The CDR3 is 12 amino acids. Germline CDR1 reads SGHTA; CDR2 reads FQGTGA. Germline trimming cut 5 bases from V and 12 bases from J; bases unmatched to any gene: 6. CDR3 bases: TGTGCCAGCAGCGGCCGGGACAGGGAACAGTATTTT. Translated: CASSGRDREQYF.

The chain couples TRBV24-1 to TRBJ1-2; no firm D call. The CDR3 runs to 14 residues. CDR1 and CDR2 from the germline V gene are KGHDR and SFDVKD. Trimming took 0 bases from V and 2 from J, leaving 6 bases between them. The DNA for the CDR3 is TGTGCCACCAGTGATTTGTGGCAGAACTATGGCTACACCTTC. This codes for CATSDLWQNYGYTF.